Listed below are T cell receptor beta chains from one sample, sequenced in a study of beta chain features in type 1 diabetes. Sequenced by immunoSEQ multiplex PCR; TCRdb stores in-frame clones only, minus some. In the table there are some 660,000 clones, 11% to 15% of which are singletons. The source material was naive CD4+ T cells from blood. The receptors were sampled from a young man with type 1 diabetes. CDR3s include the opening cysteine and the closing phenylalanine or tryptophan. Fields, in order: J gene, clone size, D gene, V gene, CDR3 protein, CDR3 DNA. D genes are given only for firm matches. A row's size may be missing; if present it is once, few, many or a size class.

>TRBJ1-6|NA|NA|TRBV18
CASSPPSRSGSPLHF
TGTGCCAGCTCACCACCATCCAGGTCAGGCTCACCCCTCCACTTT
>TRBJ1-4|few|TRBD1|TRBV11-2
CASSFGRGPEKLFF
TGTGCCAGCAGCTTTGGCAGGGGGCCTGAAAAACTGTTTTTT
>TRBJ1-2|NA|NA|TRBV14
CASSHGDWNGYTF
TGTGCCAGCAGCCATGGGGACTGGAATGGCTACACCTTC
>TRBJ1-4|NA|NA|TRBV18
CASSPEGHGEKLFF
TGTGCCAGCTCCCCGGAGGGGCACGGTGAAAAACTGTTTTTT
>TRBJ1-5|few|TRBD1|TRBV27
CASSSFRQGNQPQHF
TGTGCCAGCAGTTCCTTCCGACAGGGAAATCAGCCCCAGCATTTT
>TRBJ1-5|few|TRBD1|TRBV4-1
CASSLSRDRDFGQPQHF
TGCGCCAGCAGCCTAAGCCGGGACAGGGACTTCGGGCAGCCCCAGCATTTT
>TRBJ2-3|few|NA|TRBV7-2
CASSIGQSPDTQYF
TGTGCCAGCAGCATCGGACAGTCCCCAGATACGCAGTATTTT
>TRBJ2-3|NA|NA|TRBV11-2
CASSLERTDTQYF
TGTGCCAGCAGCTTGGAACGCACAGATACGCAGTATTTT
>TRBJ2-3|few|NA|TRBV7-2
CASRPGTGASDTQYF
TGTGCCAGCAGGCCCGGGACTGGAGCGTCAGATACGCAGTATTTT
>TRBJ1-1|few|NA|TRBV29-1
CSVVGDSEAFF
TGCAGCGTTGTAGGGGACTCTGAAGCTTTCTTT
>TRBJ2-1|NA|NA|TRBV14
CASSQAGAQYNEQFF
TGTGCCAGCAGCCAAGCAGGGGCGCAATACAATGAGCAGTTCTTC
>TRBJ2-7|NA|NA|TRBV4-1
CASSPGVRSSYEQYF
TGCGCCAGCAGCCCGGGGGTTAGGAGCTCCTACGAGCAGTACTTC
>TRBJ2-2|few|TRBD2|TRBV2
CASTGGPGELFF
TGTGCCAGCACGGGAGGCCCCGGGGAGCTGTTTTTT
>TRBJ1-1|NA|NA|TRBV28
CASSDTEAFF
TGTGCCAGCAGCGACACTGAAGCTTTCTTT
>TRBJ1-1|NA|NA|TRBV5-1
CASSLGGGMNTEAFF
TGCGCCAGCAGCTTGGGCGGAGGGATGAACACTGAAGCTTTCTTT
>TRBJ2-3|few|TRBD2|TRBV5-1
CASSLGLAGGSDTQYF
TGCGCCAGCAGCTTGGGACTAGCGGGAGGATCAGATACGCAGTATTTT
>TRBJ1-6|NA|TRBD1|TRBV7-8
CASSWGQANSPLHF
TGTGCCAGCAGCTGGGGACAGGCTAATTCACCCCTCCACTTT
>TRBJ1-1|few|NA|TRBV7-2
CASSTPTGLNTEAFF
TGTGCCAGCAGTACTCCTACAGGATTGAACACTGAAGCTTTCTTT
>TRBJ2-7|NA|NA|TRBV5-6
CASSLPQSSYEQYF
TGTGCCAGCAGCCTACCCCAGAGTTCCTACGAGCAGTACTTC
>TRBJ1-2|few|TRBD1|TRBV7-9
CASSRLDRALFGYTF
TGTGCCAGCAGCCGACTGGACAGGGCCCTTTTCGGCTACACCTTC
>TRBJ2-3|NA|TRBD1|TRBV4-2
CASSQGQGGTDTQYF
TGTGCCAGCAGCCAGGGACAGGGGGGCACAGATACGCAGTATTTT
>TRBJ2-3|few|NA|TRBV5-4
CASSLQTDTQYF
TGTGCCAGCAGCTTGCAGACAGATACGCAGTATTTT
>TRBJ2-5|NA|NA|TRBV29-1
CSVDGAGWYQETQYF
TGCAGCGTTGATGGGGCGGGCTGGTACCAAGAGACCCAGTACTTC
>TRBJ2-7|NA|TRBD1|TRBV27
CASTNRPRTGYEQYF
TGTGCCAGCACTAACCGGCCTAGGACAGGCTACGAGCAGTACTTC
>TRBJ2-3|NA|NA|TRBV6-5
CASSYSYGTDTQYF
TGTGCCAGCAGTTACTCGTACGGCACAGATACGCAGTATTTT
>TRBJ1-2|NA|TRBD1|TRBV6-5
CASTKPGTGAYGYTF
TGTGCCAGCACCAAGCCCGGGACAGGGGCCTATGGCTACACCTTC
>TRBJ2-2|NA|NA|TRBV5-1
CASSWSRGDTGELFF
TGCGCCAGCAGCTGGTCGAGGGGCGATACCGGGGAGCTGTTTTTT
>TRBJ1-1|few|NA|TRBV28
CASSLPRLNTEAFF
TGTGCCAGCAGTTTGCCCAGACTGAACACTGAAGCTTTCTTT
>TRBJ2-3|few|NA|TRBV18
CASSPEKDTQYF
TGTGCCAGCTCACCAGAGAAAGATACGCAGTATTTT
>TRBJ1-6|NA|TRBD1|TRBV6-5
CASSSDRGIDNSPLHF
TGTGCCAGCAGTTCGGACAGGGGAATTGATAATTCACCCCTCCACTTT
>TRBJ2-7|few|TRBD1|TRBV5-6
CASSGPGQGTYEQYF
TGTGCCAGCAGCGGACCGGGACAGGGGACCTACGAGCAGTACTTC
>TRBJ1-5|NA|TRBD1|TRBV30
CAWSPGTGILDQPQHF
TGTGCCTGGAGTCCCGGGACAGGGATTTTGGATCAGCCCCAGCATTTT
>TRBJ2-1|few|NA|TRBV6-4
CASSSRLWGRGEQFF
TGTGCCAGCAGTTCGCGGCTCTGGGGTAGGGGTGAGCAGTTCTTC
>TRBJ1-2|few|NA|TRBV30
CAWSAGPYGYTF
TGTGCCTGGAGTGCGGGACCCTATGGCTACACCTTC
>TRBJ2-6|NA|NA|TRBV5-1
CASSSGTPSGANVLTF
TGCGCCAGCAGCTCCGGGACGCCCTCTGGGGCCAACGTCCTGACTTTC
>TRBJ2-1|few|NA|TRBV27
CASRRADLINEQFF
TGTGCCAGCAGACGGGCCGACTTAATCAATGAGCAGTTCTTC
>TRBJ1-6|NA|NA|TRBV7-8
CASSLAGSPLHF
TGTGCCAGCAGCTTAGCTGGGTCACCCCTCCACTTT
>TRBJ1-2|NA|TRBD1|TRBV6-5
CASSSPDRDYGYTF
TGTGCCAGCAGTTCCCCCGACAGGGACTATGGCTACACCTTC
>TRBJ1-5|NA|NA|TRBV14
CASSPVESWIKNQPQHF
TGTGCCAGCAGCCCCGTAGAGTCATGGATTAAAAATCAGCCCCAGCATTTT
>TRBJ2-3|few|NA|TRBV7-9
CASSLVGVTDTQYF
TGTGCCAGCAGCTTAGTTGGTGTCACAGATACGCAGTATTTT
>TRBJ2-3|NA|TRBD1|TRBV15
CATSSQGLGDTQYF
TGTGCCACCAGCTCACAGGGGTTAGGAGATACGCAGTATTTT
>TRBJ2-2|NA|NA|TRBV29-1
CSVNRETGELFF
TGCAGCGTGAACAGGGAAACCGGGGAGCTGTTTTTT
>TRBJ1-1|few|NA|TRBV18
CASSISGSYTEAFF
TGTGCCAGCTCAATCTCAGGGTCTTACACTGAAGCTTTCTTT
>TRBJ2-3|NA|NA|TRBV27
CASSPLGDTQYF
TGTGCCAGCAGCCCCCTGGGGGATACGCAGTATTTT
>TRBJ2-1|NA|TRBD2|TRBV25-1
CASSLSGGPYNEQFF
TGTGCCAGCAGTCTAAGCGGGGGGCCCTACAATGAGCAGTTCTTC